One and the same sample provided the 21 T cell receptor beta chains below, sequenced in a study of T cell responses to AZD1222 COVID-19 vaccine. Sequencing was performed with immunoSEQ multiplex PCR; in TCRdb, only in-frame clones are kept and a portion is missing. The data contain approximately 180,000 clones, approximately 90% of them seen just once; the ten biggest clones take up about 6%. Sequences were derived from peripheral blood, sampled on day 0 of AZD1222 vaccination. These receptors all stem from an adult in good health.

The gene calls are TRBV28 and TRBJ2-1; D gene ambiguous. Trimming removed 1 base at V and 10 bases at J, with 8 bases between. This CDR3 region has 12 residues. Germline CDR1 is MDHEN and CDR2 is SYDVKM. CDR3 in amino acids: CASSLSLLEQFF. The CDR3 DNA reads TGTGCCAGCAGTTTATCCCTCTTAGAGCAGTTCTTC.

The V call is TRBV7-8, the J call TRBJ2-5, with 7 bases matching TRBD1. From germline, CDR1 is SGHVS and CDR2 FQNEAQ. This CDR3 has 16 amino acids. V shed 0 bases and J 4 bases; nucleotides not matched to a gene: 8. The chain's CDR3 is CASSLALGRGRETQYF. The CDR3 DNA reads TGTGCCAGCAGCTTAGCGCTGGGCAGGGGGAGAGAGACCCAGTACTTC.

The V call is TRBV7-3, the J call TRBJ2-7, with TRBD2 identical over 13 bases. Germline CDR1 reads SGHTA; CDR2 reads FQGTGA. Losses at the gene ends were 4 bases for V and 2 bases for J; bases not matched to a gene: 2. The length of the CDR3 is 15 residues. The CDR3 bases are TGTGCCAGCAGCTCGACTAGCGGGAGGACCTACGAGCAGTACTTC. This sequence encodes CASSSTSGRTYEQYF.

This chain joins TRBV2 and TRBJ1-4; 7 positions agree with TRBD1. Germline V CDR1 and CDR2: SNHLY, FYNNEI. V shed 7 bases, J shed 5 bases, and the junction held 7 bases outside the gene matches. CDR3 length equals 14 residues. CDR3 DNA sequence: TGTGCCAGCACCCGGGACAGCATAAATGAAAAACTGTTTTTT. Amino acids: CASTRDSINEKLFF.

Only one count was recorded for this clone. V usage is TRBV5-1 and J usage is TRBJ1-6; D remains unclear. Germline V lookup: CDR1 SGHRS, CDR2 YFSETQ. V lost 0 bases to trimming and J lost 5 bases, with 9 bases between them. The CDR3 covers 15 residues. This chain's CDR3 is CASSLAGPHNSPLHF. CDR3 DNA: TGCGCCAGCAGCTTGGCGGGCCCCCATAATTCACCCCTCCACTTT.

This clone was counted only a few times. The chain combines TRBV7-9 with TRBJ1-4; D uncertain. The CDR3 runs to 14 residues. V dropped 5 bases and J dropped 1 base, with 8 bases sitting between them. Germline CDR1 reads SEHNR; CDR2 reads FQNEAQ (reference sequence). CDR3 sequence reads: CASSQELTNEKLFF. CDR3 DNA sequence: TGTGCCAGCAGCCAGGAGTTAACTAATGAAAAACTGTTTTTT.

CDR3 bases: TGTGCCAGCAGCCCGGGGACTACCAATCAGGAGACCCAGTACTTC. It translates to CASSPGTTNQETQYF. V gene TRBV3-1 (or the pseudogene TRBV3-2) combines with J gene TRBJ2-5; 7 nucleotides match TRBD2. The CDR3 runs 15 residues. V gave up 4 bases and J gave up 5 bases; unmatched junction bases: 10. Per the germline V gene, CDR1 is LGHDT and CDR2 is YNNKEL (reference sequence).

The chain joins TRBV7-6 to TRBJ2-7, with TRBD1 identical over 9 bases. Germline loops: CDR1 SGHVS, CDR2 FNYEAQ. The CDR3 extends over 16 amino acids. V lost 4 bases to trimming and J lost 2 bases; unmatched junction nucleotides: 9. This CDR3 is CASSYSGGQGPYEQYF. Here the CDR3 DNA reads TGTGCCAGCAGCTACTCTGGGGGACAGGGTCCCTACGAGCAGTACTTC. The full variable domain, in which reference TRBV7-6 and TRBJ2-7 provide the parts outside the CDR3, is GAGVSQSPRYKVTKRGQDVALRCDPISGHVSLYWYRQALGQGPEFLTYFNYEAQQDKSGLPNDRFSAERPEGSISTLTIQRTEQRDSAMYRCASSYSGGQGPYEQYFGPGTRLTVT.

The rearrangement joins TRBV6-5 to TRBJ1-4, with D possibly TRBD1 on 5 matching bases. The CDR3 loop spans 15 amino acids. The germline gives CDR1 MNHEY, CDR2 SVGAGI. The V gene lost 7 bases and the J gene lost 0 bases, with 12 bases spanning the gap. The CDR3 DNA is TGTGCCAGCACGGGGGAGACCTCAACTAATGAAAAACTGTTTTTT. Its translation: CASTGETSTNEKLFF.

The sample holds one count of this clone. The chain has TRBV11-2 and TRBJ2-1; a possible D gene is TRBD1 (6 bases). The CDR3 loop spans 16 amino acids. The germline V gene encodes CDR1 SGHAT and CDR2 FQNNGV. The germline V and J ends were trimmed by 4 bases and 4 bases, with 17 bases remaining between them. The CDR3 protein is CASSSTGMAKYNEQFF. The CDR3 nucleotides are TGTGCCAGCAGCTCCACAGGGATGGCAAAGTACAATGAGCAGTTCTTC.

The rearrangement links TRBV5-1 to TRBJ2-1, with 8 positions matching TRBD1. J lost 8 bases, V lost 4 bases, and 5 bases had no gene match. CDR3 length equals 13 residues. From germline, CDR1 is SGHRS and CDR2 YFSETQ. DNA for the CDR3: TGCGCCAGCAGCCCGGACAGGGACGATGAGCAGTTCTTC. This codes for CASSPDRDDEQFF.

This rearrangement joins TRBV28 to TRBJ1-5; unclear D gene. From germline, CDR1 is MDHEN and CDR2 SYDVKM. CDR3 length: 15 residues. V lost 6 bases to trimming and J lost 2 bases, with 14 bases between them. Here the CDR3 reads CASRTRVGGNQPQHF. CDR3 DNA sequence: TGTGCCAGCAGAACAAGGGTGGGTGGCAATCAGCCCCAGCATTTT.

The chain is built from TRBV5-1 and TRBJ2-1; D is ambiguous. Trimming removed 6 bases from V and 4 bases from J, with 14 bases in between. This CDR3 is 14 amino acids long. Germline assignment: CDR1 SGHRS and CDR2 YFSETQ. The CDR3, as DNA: TGCGCCAGCAACTCATGGATGGGTTACAATGAGCAGTTCTTC. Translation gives CASNSWMGYNEQFF.

The CDR3 sequence: CASTLQGGQGVFREKLFF. CDR3 DNA: TGTGCCAGCACCCTTCAAGGGGGACAGGGCGTCTTTAGGGAAAAACTGTTTTTT. This chain connects TRBV27 to TRBJ1-4, with TRBD1 matching 9 bases. The germline gives CDR1 MNHEY, CDR2 SMNVEV (reference sequence). V trimming: 7 bases; J trimming: 8 bases; junction bases outside the gene matches: 20. This CDR3 contains 18 residues.

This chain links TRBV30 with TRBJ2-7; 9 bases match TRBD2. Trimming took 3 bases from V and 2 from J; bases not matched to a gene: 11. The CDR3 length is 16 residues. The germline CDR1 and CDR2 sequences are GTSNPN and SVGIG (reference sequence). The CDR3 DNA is TGTGCCTGGAGGGAAGCGTCGCTAGCGGGAACCTACGAGCAGTACTTC. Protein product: CAWREASLAGTYEQYF.

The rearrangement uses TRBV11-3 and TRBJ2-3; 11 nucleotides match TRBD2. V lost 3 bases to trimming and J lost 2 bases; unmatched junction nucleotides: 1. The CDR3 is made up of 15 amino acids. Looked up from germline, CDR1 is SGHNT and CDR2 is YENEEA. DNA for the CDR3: TGTGCCAGCAGCTTGGGACTAGCGGCCACAGATACGCAGTATTTT. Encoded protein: CASSLGLAATDTQYF.

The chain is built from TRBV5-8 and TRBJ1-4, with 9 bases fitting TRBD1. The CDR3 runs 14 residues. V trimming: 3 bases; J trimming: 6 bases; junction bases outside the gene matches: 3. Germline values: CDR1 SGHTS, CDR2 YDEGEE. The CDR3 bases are TGTGCCAGCAGCTCCCGACAGGGGGATGAAAAACTGTTTTTT. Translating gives CASSSRQGDEKLFF. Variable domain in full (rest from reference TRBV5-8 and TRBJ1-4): EAGVTQSPTHLIKTRGQQATLRCSPISGHTSVYWYQQALGLGLQFLLWYDEGEERNRGNFPPRFSGRQFPNYSSELNVNALELEDSALYLCASSSRQGDEKLFFGSGTQLSVL.

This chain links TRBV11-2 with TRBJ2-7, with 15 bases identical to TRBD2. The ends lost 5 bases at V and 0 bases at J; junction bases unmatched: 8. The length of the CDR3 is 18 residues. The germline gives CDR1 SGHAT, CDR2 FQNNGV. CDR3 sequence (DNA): TGTGCCAGCAGCCGGGGACTAGCGGGAGGAATGGGCTCCTACGAGCAGTACTTC. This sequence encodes CASSRGLAGGMGSYEQYF.

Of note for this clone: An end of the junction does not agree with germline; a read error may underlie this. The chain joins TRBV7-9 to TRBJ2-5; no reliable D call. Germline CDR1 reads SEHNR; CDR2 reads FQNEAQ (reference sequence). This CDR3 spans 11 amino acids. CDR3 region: CASSPRIAWDF. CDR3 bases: TGTGCCAGCAGTCCCCGCATCGCCTGGGACTTC.

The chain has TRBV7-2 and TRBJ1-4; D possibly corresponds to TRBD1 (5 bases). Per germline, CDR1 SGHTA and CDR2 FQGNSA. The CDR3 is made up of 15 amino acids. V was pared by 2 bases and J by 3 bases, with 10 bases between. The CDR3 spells CASSLFRAANEKLFF. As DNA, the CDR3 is TGTGCCAGCAGCTTATTCAGGGCAGCTAATGAAAAACTGTTTTTT. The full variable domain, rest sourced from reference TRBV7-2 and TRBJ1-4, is GAGVSQSPSNKVTEKGKDVELRCDPISGHTALYWYRQSLGQGLEFLIYFQGNSAPDKSGLPSDRFSAERTGGSVSTLTIQRTQQEDSAVYLCASSLFRAANEKLFFGSGTQLSVL.

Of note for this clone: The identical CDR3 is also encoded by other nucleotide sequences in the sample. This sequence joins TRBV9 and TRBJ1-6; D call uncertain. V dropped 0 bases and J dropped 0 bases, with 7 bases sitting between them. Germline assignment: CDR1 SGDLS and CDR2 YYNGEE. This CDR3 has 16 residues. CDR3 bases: TGTGCCAGCAGCGTAGGTGGGAGCTCCTATAATTCACCCCTCCACTTT. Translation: CASSVGGSSYNSPLHF. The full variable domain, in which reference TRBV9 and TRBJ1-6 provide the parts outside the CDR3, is DSGVTQTPKHLITATGQRVTLRCSPRSGDLSVYWYQQSLDQGLQFLIQYYNGEERAKGNILERFSAQQFPDLHSELNLSSLELGDSALYFCASSVGGSSYNSPLHFGNGTRLTVT.